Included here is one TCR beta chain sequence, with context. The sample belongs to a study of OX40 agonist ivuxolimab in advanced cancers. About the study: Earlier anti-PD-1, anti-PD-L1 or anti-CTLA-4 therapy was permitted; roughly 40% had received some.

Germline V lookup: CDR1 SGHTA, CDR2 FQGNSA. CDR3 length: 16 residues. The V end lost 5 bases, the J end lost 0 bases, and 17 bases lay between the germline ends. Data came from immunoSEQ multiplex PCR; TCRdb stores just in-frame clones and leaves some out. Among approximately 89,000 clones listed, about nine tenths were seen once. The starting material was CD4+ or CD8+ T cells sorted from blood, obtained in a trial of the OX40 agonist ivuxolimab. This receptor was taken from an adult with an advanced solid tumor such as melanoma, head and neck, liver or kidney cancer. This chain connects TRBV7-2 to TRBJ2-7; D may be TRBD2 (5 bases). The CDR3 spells CASSPAWGANSYEQYF. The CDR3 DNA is TGTGCCAGCAGCCCTGCGTGGGGAGCAAACTCCTACGAGCAGTACTTC.